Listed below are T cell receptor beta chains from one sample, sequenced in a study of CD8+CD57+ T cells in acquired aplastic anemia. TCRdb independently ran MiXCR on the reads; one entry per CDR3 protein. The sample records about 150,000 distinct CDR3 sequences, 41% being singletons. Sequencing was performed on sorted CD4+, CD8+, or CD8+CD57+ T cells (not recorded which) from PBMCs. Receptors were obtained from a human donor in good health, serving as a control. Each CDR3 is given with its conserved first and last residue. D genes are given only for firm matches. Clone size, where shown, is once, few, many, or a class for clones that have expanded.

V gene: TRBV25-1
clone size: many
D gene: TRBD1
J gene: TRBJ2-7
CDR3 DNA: TGTGCCAGCAGTGGGACGGACAGGGGCTCCTACGAGCAGTACTTC
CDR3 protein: CASSGTDRGSYEQYF

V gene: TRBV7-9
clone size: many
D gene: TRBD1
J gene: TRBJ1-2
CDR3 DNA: TGTGCCAGCAGCTTCACCCTAAGACAGGGTACGGGCTACACCTTC
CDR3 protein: CASSFTLRQGTGYTF

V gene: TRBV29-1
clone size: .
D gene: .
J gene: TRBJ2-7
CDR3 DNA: TGCAGCGTCGGGGCGTCAGCCTACGAGCAGTACTTC
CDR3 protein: CSVGASAYEQYF

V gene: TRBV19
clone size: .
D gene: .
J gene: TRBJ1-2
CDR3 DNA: TGTGCCAGTAGTAGCGCGTATGCTGGCCACACCTTC
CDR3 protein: CASSSAYAGHTF

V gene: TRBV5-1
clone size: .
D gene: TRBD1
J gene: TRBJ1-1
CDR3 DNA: TGCGCCAGCAGCTTGGGTACCGGGACAGGGATCGCTGAAGCTTTCTTT
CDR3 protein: CASSLGTGTGIAEAFF

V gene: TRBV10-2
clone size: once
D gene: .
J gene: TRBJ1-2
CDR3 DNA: TGCGCCAGCAGTGTGATAATGGGCTATGGCTACACCTTC
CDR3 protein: CASSVIMGYGYTF

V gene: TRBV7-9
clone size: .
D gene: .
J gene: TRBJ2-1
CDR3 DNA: TGTGCCAGCAGCTGGGGTGGTGAGCAGTTCTTC
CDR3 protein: CASSWGGEQFF

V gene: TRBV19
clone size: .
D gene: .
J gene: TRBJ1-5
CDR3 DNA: TGTGCCAGTAGGAGGACGGAAAATCAGCCCCAGCATTTT
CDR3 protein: CASRRTENQPQHF

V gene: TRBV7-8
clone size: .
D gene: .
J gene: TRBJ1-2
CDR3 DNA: TGTGCCAGCAGCTTACTGAGTGGTCCATCCTACTATGGCTACACCTTC
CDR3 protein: CASSLLSGPSYYGYTF

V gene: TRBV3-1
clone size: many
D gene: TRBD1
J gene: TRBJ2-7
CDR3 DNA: TGTGCCAGCAGTCGAAGACAGGGTACCTACGAGCAGTACTTC
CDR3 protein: CASSRRQGTYEQYF

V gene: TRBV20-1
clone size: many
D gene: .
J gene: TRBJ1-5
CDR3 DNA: TGCAGTGCTAGAGCGGGGACGGACAATCAGCCCCAGCATTTT
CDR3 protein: CSARAGTDNQPQHF

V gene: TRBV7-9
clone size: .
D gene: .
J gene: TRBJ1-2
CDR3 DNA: TGTGCCAGCAGCTTTGGGGAGGGCGGCTACACCTTC
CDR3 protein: CASSFGEGGYTF

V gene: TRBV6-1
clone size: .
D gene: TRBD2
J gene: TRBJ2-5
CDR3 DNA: TGTGCCAGCAGCTTCGTAGCGGGGGGGCTGGATGAGACCCAGTACTTC
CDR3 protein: CASSFVAGGLDETQYF

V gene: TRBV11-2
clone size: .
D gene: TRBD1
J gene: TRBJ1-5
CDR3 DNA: TGTGCCAGCAGCTCCGAACAGGGGGGGTTCAATCAGCCCCAGCATTTT
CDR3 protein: CASSSEQGGFNQPQHF

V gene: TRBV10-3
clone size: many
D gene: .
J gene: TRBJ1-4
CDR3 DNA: TGTGCCATCAGTGAGCATAATGAAAAACTGTTTTTT
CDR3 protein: CAISEHNEKLFF

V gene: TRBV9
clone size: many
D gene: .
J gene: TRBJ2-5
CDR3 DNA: TGTGCCAGCAGCGCGGACCTAAAAGAGACCCAGTACTTC
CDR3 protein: CASSADLKETQYF

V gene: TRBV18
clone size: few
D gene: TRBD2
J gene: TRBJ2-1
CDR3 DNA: TGTGCCAGCTCACTTCGGACTAGCGGGAGTTACAATGAGCAGTTCTTC
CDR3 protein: CASSLRTSGSYNEQFF

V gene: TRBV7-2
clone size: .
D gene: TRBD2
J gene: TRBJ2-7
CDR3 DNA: TGTGCCAGCAGCCGGACTAGCGGGGATGTCTACGAGCAGTACTTC
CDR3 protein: CASSRTSGDVYEQYF

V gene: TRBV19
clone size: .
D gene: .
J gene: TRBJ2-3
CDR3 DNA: TGTGCCAGTAGTATCTCCGCAGCGCCAGATACGCAGTATTTT
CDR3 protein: CASSISAAPDTQYF

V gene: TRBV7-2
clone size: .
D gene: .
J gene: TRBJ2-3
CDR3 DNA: TGTGCCCGCAGCTTACAGGGAAGCACAGATACGCAGTATTTT
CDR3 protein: CARSLQGSTDTQYF

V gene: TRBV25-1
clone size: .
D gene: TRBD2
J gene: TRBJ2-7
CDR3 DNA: TGTGCCAGCAGTGAGTTTGCATGCGGGGGTGCACCTCCGTGCTCCTACGAGCAGTACTTC
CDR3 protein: CASSEFACGGAPPCSYEQYF

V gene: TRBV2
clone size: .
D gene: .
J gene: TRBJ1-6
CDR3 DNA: TGTGCCAGCAGAGGGTTGTCCTATAATTCACCCCTCCACTTT
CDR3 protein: CASRGLSYNSPLHF

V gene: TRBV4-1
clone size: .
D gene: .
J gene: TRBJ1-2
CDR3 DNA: TGCGCCAGCAGCCAAGACCCGGACCTTAACTATGGCTACACCTTC
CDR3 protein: CASSQDPDLNYGYTF

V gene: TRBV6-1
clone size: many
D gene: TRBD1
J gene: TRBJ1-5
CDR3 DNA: TGTGCCAGCAGTGACCATAGACAGGGGCACAATCAGCCCCAGCATTTT
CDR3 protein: CASSDHRQGHNQPQHF

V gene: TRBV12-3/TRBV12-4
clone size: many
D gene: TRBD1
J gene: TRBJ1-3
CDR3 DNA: TGTGCCAGCAGAGGACAGGGGGCTGGAAACACCATATATTTT
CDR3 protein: CASRGQGAGNTIYF

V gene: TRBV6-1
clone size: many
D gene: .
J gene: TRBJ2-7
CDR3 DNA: TGTGCCAGCAGTGAACTGGTATCCGAGCAGTACTTC
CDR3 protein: CASSELVSEQYF

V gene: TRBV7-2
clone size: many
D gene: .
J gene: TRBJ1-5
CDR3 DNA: TGTGCCAGCAGCTTAATGGCATTTAGCAATCAGCCCCAGCATTTT
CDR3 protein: CASSLMAFSNQPQHF

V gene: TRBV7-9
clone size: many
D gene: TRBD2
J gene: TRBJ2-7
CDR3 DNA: TGTGCCAGCAGCACGACAGGGACTAGCGGCTACGAGCAGTACTTC
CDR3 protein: CASSTTGTSGYEQYF

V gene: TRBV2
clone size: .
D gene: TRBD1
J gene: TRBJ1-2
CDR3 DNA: TGTGCCAGCAGTTACAGGGGGCCAGTCTATGGCTACACCTTC
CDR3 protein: CASSYRGPVYGYTF

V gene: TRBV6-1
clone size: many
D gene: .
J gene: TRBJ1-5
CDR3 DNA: TGTGCCAGCAGTGTAACATGGGCGGGGGTGTTTCAGCCCCAGCATTTT
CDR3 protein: CASSVTWAGVFQPQHF

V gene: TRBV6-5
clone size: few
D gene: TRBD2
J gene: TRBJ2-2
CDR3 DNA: TGTGCCAGCAGTTCAAGCGGGACCCGCACCGGGGAGCTGTTTTTT
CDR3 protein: CASSSSGTRTGELFF

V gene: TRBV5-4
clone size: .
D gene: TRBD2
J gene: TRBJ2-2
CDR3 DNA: TGTGCCAGCAGCTTGGCGGGGGGAAAGAACACCGGGGAGCTGTTTTTT
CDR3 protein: CASSLAGGKNTGELFF

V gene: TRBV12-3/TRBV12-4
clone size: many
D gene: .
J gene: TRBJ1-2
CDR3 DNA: TGTGCCAGCAGCGATGCAGCTAACTATGGCTACACCTTC
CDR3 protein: CASSDAANYGYTF

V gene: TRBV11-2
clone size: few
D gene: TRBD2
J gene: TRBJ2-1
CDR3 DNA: TGTGCCAGCAGCTTTAGGAAAACTAGCGGAAACAATGAGCAGTTCTTC
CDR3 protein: CASSFRKTSGNNEQFF

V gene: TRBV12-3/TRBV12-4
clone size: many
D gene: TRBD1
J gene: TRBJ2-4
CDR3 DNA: TGTGCCAGCAGACTACAGGGGCAAGCCAAAAACATTCAGTACTTC
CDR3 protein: CASRLQGQAKNIQYF

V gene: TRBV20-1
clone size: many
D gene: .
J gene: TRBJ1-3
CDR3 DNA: TGCAGTGCCAGATCCGGGGCTGGAAACACCATATATTTT
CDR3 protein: CSARSGAGNTIYF

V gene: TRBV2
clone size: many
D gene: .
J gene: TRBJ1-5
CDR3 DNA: TGTGCCAGCAGTGTAGGGGACGGCGGCGGACATTTT
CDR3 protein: CASSVGDGGGHF

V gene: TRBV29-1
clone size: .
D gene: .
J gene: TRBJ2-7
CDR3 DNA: TGTGGCGTTCAAAGGGACATCTACGAGCAGTACTTC
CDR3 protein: CGVQRDIYEQYF

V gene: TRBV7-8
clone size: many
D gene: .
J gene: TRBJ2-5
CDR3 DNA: TGTGCCAGCAGCTGGTACAGCGTCCAAGAGACCCAGTACTTC
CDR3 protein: CASSWYSVQETQYF

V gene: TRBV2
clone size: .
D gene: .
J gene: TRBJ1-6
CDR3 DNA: TGTGCCAGCGTAGACTGGAATTCACCCCTCCACTTT
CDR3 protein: CASVDWNSPLHF

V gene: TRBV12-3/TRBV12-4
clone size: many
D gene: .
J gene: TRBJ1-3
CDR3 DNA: TGTGCCAGCAGCCCCATCTCTGGAAACACCATATATTTT
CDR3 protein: CASSPISGNTIYF

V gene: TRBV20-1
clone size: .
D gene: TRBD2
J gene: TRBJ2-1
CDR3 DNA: TGCAGTGCTTTACTAGCGGGCAAGTCAAACAATGAGCAGTTCTTC
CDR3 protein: CSALLAGKSNNEQFF

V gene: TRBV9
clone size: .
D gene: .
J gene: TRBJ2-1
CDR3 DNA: TGTGCCAGCAGCGGTGATGTAGGGGACAATGAGCAGTTCTTC
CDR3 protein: CASSGDVGDNEQFF

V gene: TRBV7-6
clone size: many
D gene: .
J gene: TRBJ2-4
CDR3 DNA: TGTGCCAGCAGCGACAGCATTCAGTACTTC
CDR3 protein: CASSDSIQYF

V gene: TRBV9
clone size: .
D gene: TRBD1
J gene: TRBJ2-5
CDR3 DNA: TGTGCCAGCAGCGTCGGACAGGGGGCGTCAGAGACCCAGTACTTC
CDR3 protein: CASSVGQGASETQYF

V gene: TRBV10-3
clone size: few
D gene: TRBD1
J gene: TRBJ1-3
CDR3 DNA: TGTGCCATCAGTGAGACGACAGGGGCTGGCGGAAACACCATATATTTT
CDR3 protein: CAISETTGAGGNTIYF

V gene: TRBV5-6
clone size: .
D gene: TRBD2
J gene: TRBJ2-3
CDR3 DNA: TGTGCCAGCGGCTTAGCGGGGGGACGGTATTTT
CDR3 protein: CASGLAGGRYF